A single sample is the source of the 31 T cell receptor beta chains below, sequenced in a study of blood T cell repertoires in COVID-19. The assay was immunoSEQ multiplex PCR, and TCRdb's table has in-frame clones only and misses some. There are about 290,000 clones in the sample; around 90% occur only once, and 0.94% lies in the top ten. The source material was peripheral blood. These receptors all come from a woman in her 40s who had recovered from COVID-19.

This rearrangement joins TRBV5-1 to TRBJ2-2, with 8 bases lining up with TRBD1. Per the germline V gene, CDR1 is SGHRS and CDR2 is YFSETQ. The CDR3 covers 17 residues. V gave up 3 bases and J gave up 4 bases; unmatched junction bases: 11. In DNA form, the CDR3 reads TGCGCCAGCAGCTCTGGAGGTGCACAGGGGGTCACCGGGGAGCTGTTTTTT. Translated: CASSSGGAQGVTGELFF.

The chain couples TRBV9 to TRBJ2-1, with TRBD2 matching 7 bases. The V gene end was trimmed by 4 bases and the J gene end by 2 bases; junction bases not matched to a gene: 6. CDR3 size: 15 residues. Germline V lookup: CDR1 SGDLS, CDR2 YYNGEE. For the CDR3, the DNA is TGTGCCAGCAGCATTTCCGGGACTACCTACAATGAGCAGTTCTTC. This gives the protein CASSISGTTYNEQFF.

The V call is TRBV4-1, the J call TRBJ2-1, with 8 bases fitting TRBD2. This CDR3 has 15 residues. Germline CDR1 reads MGHRA; CDR2 reads YSYEKL. With 4 bases clipped from V and 2 bases from J, the junction kept 4 bases outside the gene matches. The CDR3 coding sequence is TGCGCCAGCAGCCTACTAGCGGAGGCCTACAATGAGCAGTTCTTC. Translating gives CASSLLAEAYNEQFF.

This chain links TRBV11-3 with TRBJ2-5; 7 nucleotides match TRBD1. The CDR3 totals 15 residues. Germline CDR1 reads SGHNT; CDR2 reads YENEEA. J lost 2 bases, V lost 5 bases, and 8 bases had no gene match. For the CDR3, the DNA is TGTGCCAGCAGCGTCAATGACAGGGTTCAAGAGACCCAGTACTTC. Protein: CASSVNDRVQETQYF.

This clone was detected once. CDR3: CASSLRDYHYNEQFF. CDR3 DNA sequence: TGTGCCAGCAGTCTTCGGGACTACCACTACAATGAGCAGTTCTTC. V is TRBV6-5 and J is TRBJ2-1; 7 nucleotides agree with TRBD2. The CDR3 totals 15 residues. With 5 bases clipped from V and 3 bases from J, the junction kept 7 bases outside the gene matches. CDR1 and CDR2 from the germline V gene are MNHEY and SVGAGI.

This clone was detected a few times. The genes are TRBV12-3 or TRBV12-4 and TRBJ2-7; a possible D gene is TRBD2 (5 bases). The CDR3 contains 12 residues. V was clipped by 5 bases and J by 3 bases, with 8 bases between them. The CDR3 DNA is TGTGCCAGCAGTGCGGGCGGCTACGAGCAGTACTTC. It codes for CASSAGGYEQYF.

The rearrangement uses TRBV9 and TRBJ2-3, with a tentative D call TRBD2 (5 bases). The ends were cut back, 2 bases at V and 2 bases at J, with 12 bases in the middle. The CDR3 length is 15 residues. From germline, CDR1 is SGDLS and CDR2 YYNGEE. The CDR3 spells CASSVRSGITDTQYF. CDR3 coding DNA: TGTGCCAGCAGCGTCCGGAGCGGAATCACAGATACGCAGTATTTT.

This clone was observed a few times. This rearrangement joins TRBV3-1 (or the pseudogene TRBV3-2) to TRBJ1-1; D gene ambiguous. The germline V gene has CDR1 LGHDT and CDR2 YNNKEL (reference sequence). Trimming pared 4 bases from V and 3 bases from J, leaving 9 bases between. This CDR3 is built from 13 residues. This chain's CDR3 is CASSPTPYTEAFF. CDR3 nucleotide sequence: TGTGCCAGCAGCCCCACACCTTACACTGAAGCTTTCTTT.

In this sample, this clone turned up a few times. V and J are TRBV27 and TRBJ1-3; possibly TRBD1 for D (6 bases). The ends were cut back, 6 bases at V and 0 bases at J, with 12 bases in the middle. The CDR3 runs to 15 residues. Germline assignment: CDR1 MNHEY and CDR2 SMNVEV (reference sequence). CDR3 sequence: CASSRTAVSGNTIYF. The DNA for the CDR3 is TGTGCCAGCAGCAGGACAGCAGTCTCTGGAAACACCATATATTTT.

The CDR3 sequence: CASSGRLAGETQYF. The CDR3 DNA is TGTGCCAGCAGCGGGCGACTAGCGGGAGAGACCCAGTACTTC. V usage is TRBV5-6 and J usage is TRBJ2-5, with 10 nucleotides matching TRBD2. Germline CDR1 and CDR2: SGHDT and YYEEEE. V gave up 4 bases and J gave up 4 bases; unmatched junction bases: 4. CDR3 length: 14 residues.

This rearrangement joins TRBV27 to TRBJ1-5; D is uncertain. Germline V lookup: CDR1 MNHEY, CDR2 SMNVEV (reference sequence). V was shortened by 0 bases and J by 4 bases, with 7 bases between the two germline ends. This CDR3 contains 14 residues. The CDR3 spells CASSLSWQNQPQHF. In DNA, the CDR3 is TGTGCCAGCAGTTTATCGTGGCAGAATCAGCCCCAGCATTTT.

This clone appeared a single time. The V gene is TRBV12-5, the J gene TRBJ2-3, with TRBD2 identical over 7 bases. V gave up 1 base and J gave up 4 bases; unmatched junction bases: 11. The germline CDR1 and CDR2 sequences are LGHNT and FRNRAP. This CDR3 has 17 residues. In DNA, the CDR3 is TGTGCTAGTGGTTTGGCACGAGGCGGGAGTGTCGCAGATACGCAGTATTTT. It specifies CASGLARGGSVADTQYF.

V usage is TRBV10-3 and J usage is TRBJ2-2, with D possibly TRBD1 on 5 matching bases. This CDR3 comprises 14 residues. Per germline, CDR1 ENHRY and CDR2 SYGVKD. With 4 bases removed from V and 1 base from J, the gap between germline ends came to 7 bases. CDR3 amino acids: CAISGTQNTGELFF. Written as DNA, the CDR3 is TGTGCCATCAGTGGGACACAGAACACCGGGGAGCTGTTTTTT.

The V gene is TRBV3-1 (or the pseudogene TRBV3-2), the J gene TRBJ1-3; D call uncertain. Germline V gene data show CDR1 as LGHDT and CDR2 as YNNKEL (reference sequence). The CDR3 is made up of 17 amino acids. V was cut by 0 bases and J by 0 bases, with 12 bases left in between. Here the CDR3 reads CASSQDDIASSGNTIYF. The CDR3 bases are TGTGCCAGCAGCCAAGACGATATAGCCTCCTCTGGAAACACCATATATTTT.

This chain links TRBV2 with TRBJ2-2, with TRBD1 matching 9 bases. Trimming cost V 6 bases and J 5 bases; bases outside gene matches: 7. The germline V gene encodes CDR1 SNHLY and CDR2 FYNNEI. There are 15 residues in the CDR3. CDR3 in amino acids: CASRADRGGTGELFF. In nucleotides, the CDR3 is TGTGCCAGCAGGGCCGACAGGGGGGGAACCGGGGAGCTGTTTTTT.

V is TRBV29-1 and J is TRBJ2-2; D might be TRBD2 (7 bases). V lost 3 bases, J lost 6 bases, and 11 bases lay in between. The CDR3 is 13 amino acids. CDR1 and CDR2 (germline): SQVTM, ANQGSEA. CDR3 region: CSVEQGRAGELFF. The CDR3 DNA reads TGCAGCGTTGAGCAGGGGAGGGCCGGGGAGCTGTTTTTT.

The chain's CDR3 is CAWTHTAGQGSGYTF. DNA for the CDR3: TGTGCCTGGACGCACACCGCGGGACAGGGGAGCGGCTACACCTTC. The V and J genes are TRBV30 and TRBJ1-2; TRBD1 aligns across 10 bases. CDR3 length: 15 amino acids. Trimming at V came to 4 bases and at J to 8 bases, leaving 13 bases not matched to a gene. The germline CDR1 and CDR2 sequences are GTSNPN and SVGIG (reference sequence).

The chain links TRBV6-6 to TRBJ1-6; 7 bases map to TRBD1. V shed 6 bases and J 11 bases; nucleotides not matched to a gene: 10. CDR3 length: 14 residues. In germline, CDR1 is MNHNY, CDR2 SVGAGI (reference sequence). CDR3 protein: CASRDAQGRTPLHF. CDR3 coding DNA: TGTGCCAGCAGGGACGCACAGGGGCGGACACCCCTCCACTTT.

This clone was recorded once. The V call is TRBV30, the J call TRBJ2-7; no clear D gene. The germline V gene encodes CDR1 GTSNPN and CDR2 SVGIG (reference sequence). This CDR3 spans 14 amino acids. V was trimmed by 0 bases and J by 0 bases, leaving 9 bases between them. The CDR3 DNA reads as TGTGCCTGGAGTGTACAACGCAGCTCCTACGAGCAGTACTTC. Translating gives CAWSVQRSSYEQYF. The full variable domain, its missing parts supplied by reference TRBV30 and TRBJ2-7, is SQTIHQWPATLVQPVGSPLSLECTVEGTSNPNLYWYRQAAGRGLQLLFYSVGIGQISSEVPQNLSASRPQDRQFILSSKKLLLSDSGFYLCAWSVQRSSYEQYFGPGTRLTVT.

The V call is TRBV3-1 (or the pseudogene TRBV3-2), the J call TRBJ1-2; 7 bases agree with TRBD1. This CDR3 has 13 amino acids. The germline gives CDR1 LGHDT, CDR2 YNNKEL (reference sequence). V was clipped by 4 bases and J by 3 bases; unmatched bases: 2. CDR3 nucleotides: TGTGCCAGCAGCCTTGGGACAGACTATGGCTACACCTTC. This encodes CASSLGTDYGYTF.

The CDR3 sequence is CASSLLSPLGLEISYTF. Here the CDR3 DNA reads TGTGCCAGCAGTTTACTATCCCCCCTTGGGTTGGAGATTAGCTACACCTTC. The chain joins TRBV27 to TRBJ1-2; D is unresolved. Trimming pared 2 bases from V and 9 bases from J, leaving 25 bases between. CDR3 length: 17 residues. Per the germline V gene, CDR1 is MNHEY and CDR2 is SMNVEV (reference sequence).

The V call is TRBV19, the J call TRBJ1-5; TRBD1 might be the D (6 bases). This CDR3 region has 15 residues. V was shortened by 4 bases and J by 0 bases, with 10 bases between the two germline ends. Germline V lookup: CDR1 LNHDA, CDR2 SQIVND (reference sequence). The CDR3 loop reads CASSTTGNSNQPQHF. In DNA, the CDR3 is TGTGCCAGTAGTACGACAGGCAATAGCAATCAGCCCCAGCATTTT.

This rearrangement joins TRBV20-1 to TRBJ1-1, with 12 bases that match TRBD1. Germline V gene sequence: CDR1 DFQATT, CDR2 SNEGSKA (reference sequence). The CDR3 contains 17 residues. J gave up 4 bases and V 3 bases, and 12 bases lay outside the gene matches. As DNA, the CDR3 is TGCAGTGCTAGTGACGCCGGGACAGGGGGCGAAGGCACTGAAGCTTTCTTT. Translated: CSASDAGTGGEGTEAFF.

This rearrangement joins TRBV10-2 to TRBJ1-1; D is perhaps TRBD1 (5 bases). CDR3 size: 13 residues. V was shortened by 5 bases and J by 1 base, with 8 bases between the two germline ends. CDR1 is WSHSY and CDR2 is SAAADI in the germline V gene. The CDR3 reads CASSFRENTEAFF. Here the CDR3 DNA reads TGCGCCAGCAGTTTCAGGGAGAACACTGAAGCTTTCTTT.

This rearrangement joins TRBV3-1 (or the pseudogene TRBV3-2) to TRBJ2-1; D may be TRBD1 (5 bases). Trimming removed 1 base at V and 4 bases at J, with 14 bases between. The CDR3 consists of 16 residues. Germline CDR1 LGHDT, CDR2 YNNKEL (reference sequence). CDR3 loop: CASSQGAAGLYNEQFF. The CDR3, as DNA: TGTGCCAGCAGCCAAGGGGCGGCAGGGTTGTACAATGAGCAGTTCTTC.

This clone was found once. This chain connects TRBV7-6 to TRBJ2-2; 7 bases agree with TRBD2. Trimming removed 4 bases from V and 5 bases from J; junction bases left unmatched: 10. Germline V lookup: CDR1 SGHVS, CDR2 FNYEAQ. The CDR3 contains 16 residues. CDR3 region: CASSSQRERWTGELFF. CDR3 nucleotides: TGTGCCAGCAGCTCACAGCGGGAAAGGTGGACCGGGGAGCTGTTTTTT.

Here the CDR3 DNA reads TGTGCCAGCAGCCAAGATGGGAGCGGGAGGGCCGGCGAGCAGTACTTC. The encoded protein is CASSQDGSGRAGEQYF. V and J are TRBV3-1 (or the pseudogene TRBV3-2) and TRBJ2-7; TRBD2 matches at 10 bases. After removal of 0 bases from V and 6 bases from J, the junction contained 8 bases not matched to a gene. Germline V gives CDR1 LGHDT, CDR2 YNNKEL (reference sequence). The CDR3 sequence is 16 residues long.

The chain combines TRBV19 with TRBJ1-2; D gene ambiguous. The germline V gene encodes CDR1 LNHDA and CDR2 SQIVND (reference sequence). The ends were cut back, 8 bases at V and 8 bases at J, with 18 bases in the middle. The CDR3 totals 13 residues. In DNA, the CDR3 is TGTGCCAGTTCTCACATCAACGAAGAAGGCTACACCTTC. The encoded protein is CASSHINEEGYTF.

The CDR3 loop reads CASSSNRASYNEQFF. CDR3 sequence (DNA): TGTGCCAGCAGCTCAAACAGGGCCTCCTACAATGAGCAGTTCTTC. V usage is TRBV7-9 and J usage is TRBJ2-1; the D gene is possibly TRBD1 (6 bases). Germline loops: CDR1 SEHNR, CDR2 FQNEAQ (reference sequence). V dropped 4 bases and J dropped 0 bases, with 10 bases sitting between them. CDR3 length: 15 residues.

This chain links TRBV27 with TRBJ2-1; 8 bases fit TRBD1. Germline loops: CDR1 MNHEY, CDR2 SMNVEV (reference sequence). The CDR3 totals 18 residues. V lost 2 bases, J lost 2 bases, and 11 bases stayed unmatched. The CDR3 reads CASSLLSLQGAAYNEQFF. The CDR3 nucleotides read TGTGCCAGCAGTTTACTCTCTCTGCAGGGGGCGGCCTACAATGAGCAGTTCTTC.

The CDR3 sequence: CASSTDLYEQYF. For the CDR3, the DNA is TGTGCCAGCAGTACGGACTTGTACGAGCAGTACTTC. The rearrangement uses TRBV2 and TRBJ2-7; a possible D gene is TRBD2 (5 bases). V was cut by 5 bases and J by 4 bases, with 9 bases left in between. Germline CDR1 reads SNHLY; CDR2 reads FYNNEI. The CDR3 has 12 amino acids.